This TCR beta chain comes out of a study of cytomegalovirus exposure and HLA in healthy donors. About the study: Genotyping showed 75% to 90% of about 370 donors falling in the Caucasian-associated ancestry cluster.

The germline gives CDR1 SSHAT, CDR2 FNYEAQ (reference sequence). The CDR3 has 16 amino acids. Vbeta (60) and Jbeta (13) primers were used in the PCR. Only in-frame clones appear in the TCRdb table, and some are missing; sequencing was by immunoSEQ multiplex PCR. The profile shows more than 85,000 clones, approximately 80% of them singletons. With regard to this clone: The junction shows a germline mismatch at one end, possibly a read error.

The rearrangement joins TRBV7-7 to TRBJ2-2; 9 bases are a match to TRBD1. The sample consisted of PBMCs. The source is a young man in good health and CMV-seronegative. Here the CDR3 DNA reads TGTGCTAGCAGCTCCACCGGGACAGGGTTCACCGGGGAGCTGTTTTTT. This codes for CASSSTGTGFTGELFF. Using reference TRBV7-7 and TRBJ2-2 for the parts outside the CDR3, the full variable domain is GAGVSQSPRYKVTKRGQDVTLRCDPISSHATLYWYQQALGQGPEFLTYFNYEAQPDKSGLPSDRFSAERPEGSISTLTIQRTEQRDSAMYRCASSSTGTGFTGELFFGEGSRLTVL.